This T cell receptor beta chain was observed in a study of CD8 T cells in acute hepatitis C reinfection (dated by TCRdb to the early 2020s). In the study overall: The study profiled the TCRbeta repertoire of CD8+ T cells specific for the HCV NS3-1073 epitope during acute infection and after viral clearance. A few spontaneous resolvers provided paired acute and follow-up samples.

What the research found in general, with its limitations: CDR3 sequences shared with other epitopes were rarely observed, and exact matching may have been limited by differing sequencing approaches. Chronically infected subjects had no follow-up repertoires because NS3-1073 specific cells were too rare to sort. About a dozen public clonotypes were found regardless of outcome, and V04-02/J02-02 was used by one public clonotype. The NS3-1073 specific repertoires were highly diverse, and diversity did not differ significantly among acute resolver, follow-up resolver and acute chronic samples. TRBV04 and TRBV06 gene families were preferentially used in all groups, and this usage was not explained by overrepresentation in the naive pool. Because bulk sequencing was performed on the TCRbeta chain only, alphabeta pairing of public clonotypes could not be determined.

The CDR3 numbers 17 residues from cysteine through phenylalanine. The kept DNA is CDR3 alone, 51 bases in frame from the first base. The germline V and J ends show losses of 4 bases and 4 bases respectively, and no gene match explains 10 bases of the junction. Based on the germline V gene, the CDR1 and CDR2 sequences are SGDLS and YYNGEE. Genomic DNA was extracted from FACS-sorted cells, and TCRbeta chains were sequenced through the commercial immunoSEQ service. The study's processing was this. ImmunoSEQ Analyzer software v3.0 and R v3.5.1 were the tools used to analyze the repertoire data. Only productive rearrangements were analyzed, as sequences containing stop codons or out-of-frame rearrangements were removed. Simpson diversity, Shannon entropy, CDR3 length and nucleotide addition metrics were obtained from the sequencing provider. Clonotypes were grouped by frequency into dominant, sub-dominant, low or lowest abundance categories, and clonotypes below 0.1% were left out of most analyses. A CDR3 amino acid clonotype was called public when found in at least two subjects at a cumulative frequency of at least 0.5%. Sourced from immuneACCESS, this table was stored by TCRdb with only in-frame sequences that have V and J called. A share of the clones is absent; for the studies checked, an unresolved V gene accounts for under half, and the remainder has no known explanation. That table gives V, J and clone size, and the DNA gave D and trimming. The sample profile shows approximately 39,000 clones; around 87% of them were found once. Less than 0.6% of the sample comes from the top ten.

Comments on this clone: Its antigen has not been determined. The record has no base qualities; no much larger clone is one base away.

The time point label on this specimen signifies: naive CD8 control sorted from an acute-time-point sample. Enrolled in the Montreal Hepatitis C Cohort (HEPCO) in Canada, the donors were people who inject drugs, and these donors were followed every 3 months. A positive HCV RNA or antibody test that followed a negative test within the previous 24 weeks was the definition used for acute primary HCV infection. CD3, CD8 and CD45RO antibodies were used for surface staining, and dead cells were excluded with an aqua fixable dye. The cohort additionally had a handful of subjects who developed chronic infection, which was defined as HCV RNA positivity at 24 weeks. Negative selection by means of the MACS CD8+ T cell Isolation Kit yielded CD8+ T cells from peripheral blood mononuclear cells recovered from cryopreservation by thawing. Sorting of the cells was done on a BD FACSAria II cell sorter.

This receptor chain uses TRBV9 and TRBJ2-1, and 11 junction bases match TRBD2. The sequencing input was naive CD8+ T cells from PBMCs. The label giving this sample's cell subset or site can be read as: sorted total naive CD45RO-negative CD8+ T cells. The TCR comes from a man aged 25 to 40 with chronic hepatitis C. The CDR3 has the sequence CASSHSGTSGNYNEQFF. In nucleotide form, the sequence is TGTGCCAGCAGCCATTCCGGGACTAGCGGAAATTACAATGAGCAGTTCTTC.